The rows below give T cell receptor beta chains drawn from one sample of a study of CD8+ T cells in alopecia areata. TCRdb's copy holds only in-frame clones and misses some; the assay was immunoSEQ multiplex PCR. The repertoire includes about 76,000 clones, 60% to 70% of them detected once, and 23% sits in the top ten. The sequences come from CD8+ T cells sorted from blood, collected at week 24, from a patient treated with tofacitinib. Receptors originate from a human donor with alopecia areata. Both conserved end residues are part of each CDR3. D genes are given only for firm matches. The size entry is marked missing in some rows and otherwise reads once, few, many or a size class.

d_gene: -
v_gene: TRBV7-2
abundance: -
j_gene: TRBJ2-1
CDR3aa: CASSLRGRGGLAYNEQFF
CDR3nt: TGTGCCAGCAGCTTACGGGGGCGTGGGGGCTTGGCCTACAATGAGCAGTTCTTC

d_gene: -
v_gene: TRBV29-1
abundance: -
j_gene: TRBJ2-1
CDR3aa: CSVDGRDPYNEQFF
CDR3nt: TGCAGCGTTGATGGGCGGGACCCCTACAATGAGCAGTTCTTC

d_gene: -
v_gene: TRBV9
abundance: -
j_gene: TRBJ1-2
CDR3aa: CASSETRLSYGYTF
CDR3nt: TGTGCCAGCAGCGAGACCCGGCTGAGCTATGGCTACACCTTC

d_gene: -
v_gene: TRBV29-1
abundance: few
j_gene: TRBJ2-2
CDR3aa: CSVDAGANTGELFF
CDR3nt: TGCAGCGTCGACGCCGGGGCGAACACCGGGGAGCTGTTTTTT

d_gene: -
v_gene: TRBV14
abundance: -
j_gene: TRBJ2-7
CDR3aa: CASSPLEGLPYEQYF
CDR3nt: TGTGCCAGCAGCCCCCTGGAGGGCCTCCCCTACGAGCAGTACTTC

d_gene: TRBD1
v_gene: TRBV5-1
abundance: -
j_gene: TRBJ1-2
CDR3aa: CASSSGTGADYGYTF
CDR3nt: TGCGCCAGCAGTTCCGGGACAGGGGCAGACTATGGCTACACCTTC

d_gene: TRBD2
v_gene: TRBV11-2
abundance: few
j_gene: TRBJ2-5
CDR3aa: CASSLPDGLAGAQETQYF
CDR3nt: TGTGCCAGCAGCTTACCCGATGGACTAGCGGGAGCTCAAGAGACCCAGTACTTC

d_gene: -
v_gene: TRBV29-1
abundance: once
j_gene: TRBJ1-2
CDR3aa: CSVVSGRLFDGYTF
CDR3nt: TGCAGCGTTGTGTCGGGGAGGCTTTTTGATGGCTACACCTTC

d_gene: TRBD2
v_gene: TRBV7-2
abundance: -
j_gene: TRBJ2-3
CDR3aa: CASSLELAGGRYTQYF
CDR3nt: TGTGCCAGCAGCTTAGAGTTGGCGGGGGGGCGATATACGCAGTATTTT

d_gene: -
v_gene: TRBV7-8
abundance: medium-sized
j_gene: TRBJ1-1
CDR3aa: CASSLAPWQGNTEAFF
CDR3nt: TGTGCCAGCAGCTTAGCTCCGTGGCAGGGGAACACTGAAGCTTTCTTT

d_gene: -
v_gene: TRBV29-1
abundance: few
j_gene: TRBJ2-5
CDR3aa: CSVEGQETQYF
CDR3nt: TGCAGCGTTGAAGGGCAAGAGACCCAGTACTTC

d_gene: TRBD2
v_gene: TRBV5-1
abundance: once
j_gene: TRBJ2-1
CDR3aa: CASSLGTSGENNEQFF
CDR3nt: TGCGCCAGCAGCTTGGGGACTAGCGGGGAGAACAATGAGCAGTTCTTC

d_gene: TRBD1
v_gene: TRBV5-1
abundance: -
j_gene: TRBJ2-1
CDR3aa: CASSSGQGYNEQFF
CDR3nt: TGCGCCAGCAGCTCGGGACAGGGCTACAATGAGCAGTTCTTC

d_gene: -
v_gene: TRBV5-6
abundance: few
j_gene: TRBJ1-5
CDR3aa: CASSLGAEGGNQPQHF
CDR3nt: TGTGCCAGCAGCTTGGGTGCCGAGGGTGGCAATCAGCCCCAGCATTTT

d_gene: -
v_gene: TRBV4-3
abundance: -
j_gene: TRBJ2-3
CDR3aa: CASSQVTTDTQYF
CDR3nt: TGCGCCAGCAGCCAAGTTACCACAGATACGCAGTATTTT

d_gene: TRBD2
v_gene: TRBV7-9
abundance: few
j_gene: TRBJ2-1
CDR3aa: CASSPTSGRANEQFF
CDR3nt: TGTGCCAGCAGCCCGACTAGCGGGAGGGCCAATGAGCAGTTCTTC

d_gene: -
v_gene: TRBV28
abundance: -
j_gene: TRBJ2-3
CDR3aa: CASTDLPEDTQYF
CDR3nt: TGTGCCAGCACCGACCTCCCGGAGGATACGCAGTATTTT

d_gene: -
v_gene: TRBV28
abundance: -
j_gene: TRBJ1-5
CDR3aa: CASRGTDGSPQHF
CDR3nt: TGTGCCAGTAGGGGCACGGATGGATCACCCCAGCATTTT

d_gene: -
v_gene: TRBV6-5
abundance: -
j_gene: TRBJ2-3
CDR3aa: CASLDTQYF
CDR3nt: TGTGCCAGCCTGGATACGCAGTATTTT

d_gene: -
v_gene: TRBV7-9
abundance: -
j_gene: TRBJ2-1
CDR3aa: CASSLGQGHPYNEQFF
CDR3nt: TGTGCCAGCAGCTTAGGTCAGGGACATCCCTACAATGAGCAGTTCTTC

d_gene: TRBD1
v_gene: TRBV6-5
abundance: -
j_gene: TRBJ2-3
CDR3aa: CASTPSGGGTDTQYF
CDR3nt: TGTGCCAGCACGCCATCAGGGGGAGGCACAGATACGCAGTATTTT

d_gene: TRBD2
v_gene: TRBV7-6
abundance: -
j_gene: TRBJ2-3
CDR3aa: CASSLGTSGDTDTQYF
CDR3nt: TGTGCCAGCAGCCTGGGGACTAGCGGTGACACAGATACGCAGTATTTT

d_gene: TRBD2
v_gene: TRBV23-1
abundance: -
j_gene: TRBJ2-1
CDR3aa: CASSQSFWRGGPNEQFF
CDR3nt: TGCGCCAGCAGTCAATCGTTCTGGCGGGGGGGCCCGAATGAGCAGTTCTTC

d_gene: TRBD1
v_gene: TRBV5-4
abundance: few
j_gene: TRBJ1-5
CDR3aa: CASSPGTGQPQHF
CDR3nt: TGTGCCAGCAGCCCCGGGACAGGCCAGCCCCAGCATTTT

d_gene: -
v_gene: TRBV29-1
abundance: -
j_gene: TRBJ1-1
CDR3aa: CSVEGGLNTEAFF
CDR3nt: TGCAGCGTTGAGGGGGGCTTGAACACTGAAGCTTTCTTT

d_gene: TRBD1
v_gene: TRBV7-3
abundance: -
j_gene: TRBJ2-7
CDR3aa: CASSLGQGADYEQYF
CDR3nt: TGTGCCAGCAGTCTAGGACAGGGGGCGGACTACGAGCAGTACTTC

d_gene: -
v_gene: TRBV28
abundance: -
j_gene: TRBJ2-7
CDR3aa: CASRGLGSSYEQYF
CDR3nt: TGTGCCAGCAGAGGGCTGGGCAGCTCCTACGAGCAGTACTTC

d_gene: -
v_gene: TRBV7-9
abundance: -
j_gene: TRBJ2-1
CDR3aa: CASSSSSGILYNEQFF
CDR3nt: TGTGCCAGCAGCTCCTCCTCAGGAATTTTATACAATGAGCAGTTCTTC

d_gene: -
v_gene: TRBV27
abundance: -
j_gene: TRBJ2-7
CDR3aa: CASRMTGEGGYEQYF
CDR3nt: TGTGCCAGCAGGATGACCGGGGAAGGGGGTTACGAGCAGTACTTC

d_gene: -
v_gene: TRBV9
abundance: -
j_gene: TRBJ2-7
CDR3aa: CASSVGLSYEQYF
CDR3nt: TGTGCCAGCAGCGTAGGGCTCTCCTACGAGCAGTACTTC

d_gene: -
v_gene: TRBV4-1
abundance: -
j_gene: TRBJ2-7
CDR3aa: CASSQEPETYEQYF
CDR3nt: TGCGCCAGCAGCCAAGAGCCAGAAACCTACGAGCAGTACTTC

d_gene: TRBD1
v_gene: TRBV7-9
abundance: -
j_gene: TRBJ2-7
CDR3aa: CASSGTGVSYEQYF
CDR3nt: TGTGCCAGCAGCGGGACAGGGGTCTCCTACGAGCAGTACTTC

d_gene: -
v_gene: TRBV27
abundance: -
j_gene: TRBJ2-3
CDR3aa: CASSFIVSTDTQYF
CDR3nt: TGTGCCAGCAGTTTTATCGTAAGCACAGATACGCAGTATTTT

d_gene: -
v_gene: TRBV29-1
abundance: -
j_gene: TRBJ1-2
CDR3aa: CSVQIAANYGYTF
CDR3nt: TGCAGCGTTCAGATCGCCGCTAACTATGGCTACACCTTC

d_gene: TRBD1
v_gene: TRBV27
abundance: -
j_gene: TRBJ1-1
CDR3aa: CASSLGQSRTEAFF
CDR3nt: TGTGCCAGCAGTTTGGGACAGAGTAGGACTGAAGCTTTCTTT

d_gene: -
v_gene: TRBV4-3
abundance: -
j_gene: TRBJ1-2
CDR3aa: CASSHRTGNYGYTF
CDR3nt: TGCGCCAGCAGCCACCGCACAGGGAACTATGGCTACACCTTC

d_gene: -
v_gene: TRBV18
abundance: -
j_gene: TRBJ2-3
CDR3aa: CASSPSPPSRDTQYF
CDR3nt: TGTGCCAGCTCACCCTCCCCCCCAAGTCGAGATACGCAGTATTTT

d_gene: -
v_gene: TRBV4-1
abundance: -
j_gene: TRBJ2-4
CDR3aa: CASSQESVLATPNIQYF
CDR3nt: TGCGCCAGCAGCCAAGAGTCAGTACTAGCCACACCAAACATTCAGTACTTC

d_gene: -
v_gene: TRBV7-2
abundance: few
j_gene: TRBJ2-7
CDR3aa: CASSDPVRLLTYEQYF
CDR3nt: TGTGCCAGCAGCGACCCGGTCCGGTTGCTCACCTACGAGCAGTACTTC

d_gene: TRBD2
v_gene: TRBV6-5
abundance: -
j_gene: TRBJ2-5
CDR3aa: CASSPGISGGETQYF
CDR3nt: TGTGCCAGCAGCCCAGGAATTAGCGGGGGAGAGACCCAGTACTTC

d_gene: -
v_gene: TRBV6-5
abundance: -
j_gene: TRBJ2-3
CDR3aa: CASSYGRELSTDTQYF
CDR3nt: TGTGCCAGCAGTTACGGGCGAGAACTCAGCACAGATACGCAGTATTTT

d_gene: TRBD1
v_gene: TRBV7-9
abundance: few
j_gene: TRBJ2-2
CDR3aa: CASSPTGTGELFF
CDR3nt: TGTGCCAGCAGCCCGACAGGGACCGGGGAGCTGTTTTTT

d_gene: TRBD2
v_gene: TRBV6-5
abundance: -
j_gene: TRBJ2-1
CDR3aa: CASSYVLAGDEQFF
CDR3nt: TGTGCCAGCAGTTACGTCCTAGCGGGCGATGAGCAGTTCTTC

d_gene: -
v_gene: TRBV6-5
abundance: once
j_gene: TRBJ2-2
CDR3aa: CASSLNSANTGELFF
CDR3nt: TGTGCCAGCAGTTTGAATTCGGCGAACACCGGGGAGCTGTTTTTT

d_gene: -
v_gene: TRBV7-9
abundance: -
j_gene: TRBJ2-6
CDR3aa: CASSPGDLLAGANVLTF
CDR3nt: TGTGCCAGCAGCCCAGGGGACCTCTTGGCTGGGGCCAACGTCCTGACTTTC

d_gene: TRBD2
v_gene: TRBV6-4
abundance: many
j_gene: TRBJ2-3
CDR3aa: CASTGGLAGTDTQYF
CDR3nt: TGTGCCAGCACCGGCGGACTAGCGGGCACAGATACGCAGTATTTT

d_gene: -
v_gene: TRBV5-1
abundance: -
j_gene: TRBJ2-3
CDR3aa: CASSHRTPTDTQYF
CDR3nt: TGCGCCAGCAGCCACCGGACCCCCACGGATACGCAGTATTTT

d_gene: -
v_gene: TRBV6-4
abundance: few
j_gene: TRBJ2-2
CDR3aa: CASSDWGSTGELFF
CDR3nt: TGTGCCAGCAGTGACTGGGGATCCACCGGGGAGCTGTTTTTT

d_gene: -
v_gene: TRBV5-1
abundance: -
j_gene: TRBJ1-1
CDR3aa: CASSFRGLNTEAFF
CDR3nt: TGCGCCAGCAGCTTCAGGGGTTTGAACACTGAAGCTTTCTTT

d_gene: -
v_gene: TRBV7-9
abundance: -
j_gene: TRBJ2-7
CDR3aa: CASSPGTTEQYF
CDR3nt: TGTGCCAGCAGCCCGGGGACAACCGAGCAGTACTTC

d_gene: TRBD1
v_gene: TRBV29-1
abundance: -
j_gene: TRBJ1-2
CDR3aa: CSVSQGRGRGYGYTF
CDR3nt: TGCAGCGTTTCCCAGGGGAGGGGGCGCGGGTATGGCTACACCTTC

d_gene: TRBD2
v_gene: TRBV4-1
abundance: -
j_gene: TRBJ2-1
CDR3aa: CASSPLGTSGLNEQFF
CDR3nt: TGCGCCAGCAGCCCCTTGGGGACTAGCGGCCTCAATGAGCAGTTCTTC

d_gene: -
v_gene: TRBV7-8
abundance: -
j_gene: TRBJ2-3
CDR3aa: CASSLLPDTQYF
CDR3nt: TGTGCCAGCAGCTTACTCCCAGATACGCAGTATTTT

d_gene: -
v_gene: TRBV7-9
abundance: -
j_gene: TRBJ1-3
CDR3aa: CASSFWGEDSGNTIYF
CDR3nt: TGTGCCAGCAGCTTTTGGGGTGAGGACTCTGGAAACACCATATATTTT

d_gene: TRBD1
v_gene: TRBV5-4
abundance: few
j_gene: TRBJ2-7
CDR3aa: CASSVRDRDPYEQYF
CDR3nt: TGTGCCAGCAGCGTCCGAGACAGGGACCCCTACGAGCAGTACTTC

d_gene: TRBD2
v_gene: TRBV4-3
abundance: -
j_gene: TRBJ2-1
CDR3aa: CASSQMREYEQFF
CDR3nt: TGCGCCAGCAGCCAAATGCGGGAGTATGAGCAGTTCTTC

d_gene: TRBD1
v_gene: TRBV15
abundance: -
j_gene: TRBJ2-2
CDR3aa: CATSGDRGAGELFF
CDR3nt: TGTGCCACCAGCGGGGACAGGGGTGCCGGGGAGCTGTTTTTT

d_gene: -
v_gene: TRBV10-3
abundance: few
j_gene: TRBJ2-2
CDR3aa: CAISATVNTGELFF
CDR3nt: TGTGCCATCAGTGCGACAGTGAACACCGGGGAGCTGTTTTTT

d_gene: TRBD1
v_gene: TRBV7-9
abundance: -
j_gene: TRBJ2-7
CDR3aa: CASSLGQREHSYEQYF
CDR3nt: TGTGCCAGCAGCCTGGGACAGCGCGAGCATTCCTACGAGCAGTACTTC